This TCR beta chain came from a study of cytomegalovirus exposure and HLA in healthy donors. V dropped 5 bases and J dropped 8 bases, with 18 bases sitting between them. Per the germline V gene, CDR1 is MNHEY and CDR2 is SVGAGI. The CDR3 spans 14 residues. For this donor, CMV serostatus was not recorded. Researchers ran the PCR with 60 Vbeta and 13 Jbeta primers. The method was immunoSEQ multiplex PCR; TCRdb's version includes in-frame clones alone and lacks a portion of them. The sample lists roughly 130,000 clones; about three quarters were seen once. Notes on this clone: As yet, its antigen is unknown.

Whole-study findings and limits: The study put 150 or so TCR beta chains on its list as cytomegalovirus-associated. Several V segments, TRBV6-2 and TRBV6-3 among them, could not be told apart and were dropped.

This clonotype was sampled from a human donor in good health. Source material: PBMCs. This rearrangement joins TRBV6-5 to TRBJ1-1; D not resolved. CDR3: CASSPRVGPTEAFF. As DNA, the CDR3 is TGTGCCAGCAGTCCCCGTGTTGGGCCAACCGAAGCTTTCTTT.